These 28 T cell receptor beta chains originate from one sample sequenced in a study of CD8 T cells in ankylosing spondylitis. Each CDR3 protein gets one entry after TCRdb re-called the 5' RACE reads with MiXCR. The sample consists of fewer than 250,000 distinct CDR3 sequences, roughly a tenth of them appearing once. The sequenced material came from blood, either unsorted or a sorted T cell fraction (not recorded which). These receptors were collected from a male donor with ankylosing spondylitis or in good health (not recorded which).

This clonotype was recorded at least ten times. V is TRBV5-1 and J is TRBJ2-3, with D possibly matching TRBD2 (5 bases). The CDR3 is 14 residues long. Trimming stripped 1 base from V and 6 bases from J, with 12 bases between. CDR1 and CDR2 (germline): SGHRS, YFSETQ. The CDR3: CASSLNIGGDTQYF. As DNA, the CDR3 is TGCGCCAGCAGCTTGAACATCGGAGGCGATACGCAGTATTTT.

V and J are TRBV15 and TRBJ1-1; D remains ambiguous. The CDR3 is made up of 13 amino acids. The V gene's germline CDR1 is LNHNV and CDR2 YYDKDF (reference sequence). The germline V and J ends were trimmed by 3 bases and 1 base, with 6 bases remaining between them. CDR3: CATSSRSNTEAFF. CDR3 nucleotide sequence: TGTGCCACCAGCAGCCGTTCGAACACTGAAGCTTTCTTT.

This chain connects TRBV12-3 or TRBV12-4 to TRBJ1-6; TRBD1 agrees at 8 bases. The CDR3 runs 14 residues. V lost 3 bases to trimming and J lost 8 bases; unmatched junction nucleotides: 3. CDR3 DNA: TGTGCCAGCAGTTTCCAGGGGGCGGATTCACCCCTCCACTTT. Translated, it gives CASSFQGADSPLHF.

This clonotype was counted many times. V gene TRBV12-3 or TRBV12-4 combines with J gene TRBJ1-1; D not resolved. This CDR3 is built from 15 residues. The V and J ends lost 7 bases and 1 base respectively, with 16 bases between them. CDR3 region: CASTWGLDQNTEAFF. The DNA of the CDR3 is TGTGCCAGCACCTGGGGTTTGGACCAGAACACTGAAGCTTTCTTT.

The chain recombines TRBV2 with TRBJ1-2, with 9 bases matching TRBD1. This CDR3 is 11 amino acids long. Germline lookup yields CDR1 SNHLY and CDR2 FYNNEI. V lost 5 bases to trimming and J lost 12 bases; unmatched junction nucleotides: 4. CDR3 nucleotide sequence: TGTGCCAGCAGTCTGGGACAGGGTAACACCTTC. Translating gives CASSLGQGNTF. Filled out from reference TRBV2 and TRBJ1-2, the complete variable domain reads EPEVTQTPSHQVTQMGQEVILRCVPISNHLYFYWYRQILGQKVEFLVSFYNNEISEKSEIFDDQFSVERPDGSNFTLKIRSTKLEDSAMYFCASSLGQGNTFGSGTRLTVV.

This clonotype was seen repeatedly, ten times or more. The chain carries TRBV12-3 or TRBV12-4 and TRBJ1-2; 12 bases fit TRBD1. CDR3 length: 15 amino acids. V shed 6 bases and J 10 bases; nucleotides not matched to a gene: 12. The CDR3 nucleotides are TGTGCCAGCAGCCTTTTTTCGGGACAGGGGGCCCCCTACACCTTC. Protein: CASSLFSGQGAPYTF.

This clonotype appeared a few times. The genes are TRBV27 and TRBJ2-7; weak D call: TRBD1 (6 bases). Germline CDR1 and CDR2: MNHEY and SMNVEV (reference sequence). V lost 8 bases and J lost 7, with 21 bases in between. There are 14 residues in the CDR3. The CDR3 nucleotides are TGTGCCAGCGGCCCACTTAATACAGGGAAGGAGCAGTACTTC. This encodes CASGPLNTGKEQYF.

In its sample, this clonotype was seen many times. This sequence joins TRBV3-1 and TRBJ1-2; no definite D call. The CDR3 is 11 amino acids. Germline V gene sequence: CDR1 LGHDT, CDR2 YNNKEL (reference sequence). The V and J ends lost 0 bases and 7 bases respectively, with 3 bases between them. The DNA for the CDR3 is TGTGCCAGCAGCCAAGATGTTGGCTACACCTTC. Protein sequence: CASSQDVGYTF.

This clonotype showed up many times. This sequence joins TRBV20-1 and TRBJ2-7, with TRBD2 identical over 13 bases. This CDR3 is 15 amino acids long. V was clipped by 4 bases and J by 5 bases; unmatched bases: 8. Per the germline V gene, CDR1 is DFQATT and CDR2 is SNEGSKA (reference sequence). CDR3 DNA: TGCAGTGCTATAAGCGGGACTAGCGGGAAGGACGAGCAGTACTTC. Translating gives CSAISGTSGKDEQYF.

V is TRBV20-1 and J is TRBJ1-2; no clear D gene. The germline CDR1 and CDR2 sequences are DFQATT and SNEGSKA (reference sequence). This CDR3 contains 16 residues. V was shortened by 0 bases and J by 2 bases, with 16 bases between the two germline ends. CDR3 sequence reads: CSARDRTAGLNYGYTF. The CDR3 region has the DNA TGCAGTGCTAGAGATAGAACCGCTGGACTAAACTATGGCTACACCTTC.

This clonotype occurred a few times. The V call is TRBV5-1, the J call TRBJ2-7; D is perhaps TRBD2 (6 bases). Trimming took 0 bases from V and 5 from J, leaving 9 bases between them. The CDR3 length is 13 residues. Germline V CDR1 and CDR2: SGHRS, YFSETQ. CDR3 loop: CASSLEGRNEQYF. As DNA, the CDR3 is TGCGCCAGCAGCTTGGAGGGGAGGAACGAGCAGTACTTC.

This clonotype appeared many times. The rearrangement uses TRBV28 and TRBJ2-1, with 10 bases lining up with TRBD2. Germline assignment: CDR1 MDHEN and CDR2 SYDVKM. The CDR3 is 16 residues long. Trimming at V came to 4 bases and at J to 4 bases, leaving 7 bases not matched to a gene. CDR3 in amino acids: CASSSMGTSEYNEQFF. The CDR3 DNA is TGTGCCAGCAGTTCCATGGGGACTAGCGAGTACAATGAGCAGTTCTTC. The whole variable domain, filled in from reference TRBV28 and TRBJ2-1, reads DVKVTQSSRYLVKRTGEKVFLECVQDMDHENMFWYRQDPGLGLRLIYFSYDVKMKEKGDIPEGYSVSREKKERFSLILESASTNQTSMYLCASSSMGTSEYNEQFFGPGTRLTVL.

This clonotype was observed at least ten times. The rearrangement links TRBV18 to TRBJ2-3; tentatively, D is TRBD1 (6 bases). Trimming cost V 6 bases and J 5 bases, with 9 bases left between them. The CDR3 has 12 residues. CDR1 is KGHSH and CDR2 is LQKENI in the germline V gene. Here the CDR3 DNA reads TGTGCCAGCTCGACAGGAGGAGATACGCAGTATTTT. Translating it yields CASSTGGDTQYF.

This clonotype was seen at least ten times. The genes are TRBV20-1 and TRBJ2-7; D is unresolved. The length of the CDR3 is 13 residues. The ends were cut back, 2 bases at V and 6 bases at J, with 14 bases in the middle. The germline V gene encodes CDR1 DFQATT and CDR2 SNEGSKA (reference sequence). In nucleotides, the CDR3 is TGCAGTGCTAGAAGTCCCCCTTTGGGCGAGCAGTACTTC. Its protein is CSARSPPLGEQYF.

This clonotype was counted many times. This chain links TRBV5-1 with TRBJ1-5; D remains unclear. CDR3 length: 16 amino acids. Germline loops: CDR1 SGHRS, CDR2 YFSETQ. Trimming took 1 base from V and 0 from J, leaving 11 bases between them. The CDR3 DNA sequence: TGCGCCAGCAGCTTGCATCCAGGCTATAGCAATCAGCCCCAGCATTTT. It codes for CASSLHPGYSNQPQHF. The variable domain in full, completed from reference TRBV5-1 and TRBJ1-5, reads KAGVTQTPRYLIKTRGQQVTLSCSPISGHRSVSWYQQTPGQGLQFLFEYFSETQRNKGNFPGRFSGRQFSNSRSEMNVSTLELGDSALYLCASSLHPGYSNQPQHFGDGTRLSIL.

This clonotype was observed at least ten times. V and J are TRBV6-5 and TRBJ2-7; 9 nucleotides match TRBD1. V lost 0 bases and J lost 5; bases outside the gene matches: 2. This CDR3 contains 14 residues. Germline V gene sequence: CDR1 MNHEY, CDR2 SVGAGI. CDR3 nucleotides: TGTGCCAGCAGTTACTCGGACAGGGGTCACGAGCAGTACTTC. It specifies CASSYSDRGHEQYF.

V is TRBV5-1 and J is TRBJ1-6, with TRBD1 matching 9 bases. Trimming removed 0 bases from V and 6 bases from J; junction bases left unmatched: 10. Germline V gene sequence: CDR1 SGHRS, CDR2 YFSETQ. The CDR3 totals 18 residues. DNA for the CDR3: TGCGCCAGCAGCTTGGAGTCACAGGGGGCGGCAATTAATTCACCCCTCCACTTT. Encoded protein: CASSLESQGAAINSPLHF.

Ten or more counts support this clonotype. This rearrangement joins TRBV3-1 to TRBJ2-7; 12 positions match TRBD1. Germline V gives CDR1 LGHDT, CDR2 YNNKEL (reference sequence). The CDR3 extends over 15 amino acids. V was clipped by 3 bases and J by 4 bases; unmatched bases: 4. CDR3 protein: CASSHGTGGGYEQYF. In nucleotides, the CDR3 is TGTGCCAGCAGCCACGGGACAGGGGGCGGATACGAGCAGTACTTC.

The gene calls are TRBV12-3 or TRBV12-4 and TRBJ1-2; D not resolved. The V end was cut by 6 bases, the J end by 2 bases, with 10 bases between. This CDR3 region has 13 residues. In nucleotides, the CDR3 is TGTGCCAGCAGCCCGGGATTAAACTATGGCTACACCTTC. Amino acids: CASSPGLNYGYTF.

V is TRBV7-9 and J is TRBJ2-5; D is ambiguous. The V end was cut by 1 base, the J end by 1 base, with 10 bases between. CDR1 and CDR2 from the germline V gene are SEHNR and FQNEAQ (reference sequence). The CDR3 contains 15 residues. CDR3 in amino acids: CASSLVGLSQETQYF. The CDR3, as DNA: TGTGCCAGCAGCTTAGTCGGGCTGAGCCAAGAGACCCAGTACTTC.

This clonotype was seen ten or more times. This chain joins TRBV27 and TRBJ2-2; D is unclear. Germline V gene data show CDR1 as MNHEY and CDR2 as SMNVEV (reference sequence). CDR3 size: 15 residues. The V gene lost 2 bases and the J gene lost 3 bases, with 10 bases spanning the gap. CDR3 coding DNA: TGTGCCAGCAGTTTAGAAGGTTGGGACACCGGGGAGCTGTTTTTT. This codes for CASSLEGWDTGELFF.

This clonotype was observed many times. This chain uses TRBV7-2 with TRBJ1-2, with D possibly TRBD1 on 6 matching bases. CDR1 SGHTA and CDR2 FQGNSA come from the germline V gene. This CDR3 has 13 residues. V was pared by 1 base and J by 8 bases, with 11 bases between. The CDR3 DNA is TGTGCCAGCAGCTTAGACGGGGGCCGAGGCTACACCTTC. Translated, it gives CASSLDGGRGYTF.

This clonotype was seen ten or more times. V and J are TRBV20-1 and TRBJ1-1; possible D gene TRBD1, 5 bases. With 0 bases removed from V and 3 bases from J, the gap between germline ends came to 14 bases. Germline V CDR1 and CDR2: DFQATT, SNEGSKA (reference sequence). The CDR3 contains 15 residues. This CDR3 is CSARDLARGHTEAFF. The CDR3 nucleotides are TGCAGTGCTAGAGATCTGGCGAGGGGACACACTGAAGCTTTCTTT.

This clonotype was seen at least ten times. This chain connects TRBV5-1 to TRBJ2-1, with 9 bases lining up with TRBD2. CDR3 length: 17 amino acids. The V gene end was trimmed by 0 bases and the J gene end by 5 bases; junction bases not matched to a gene: 9. CDR1 is SGHRS and CDR2 is YFSETQ in the germline V gene. The CDR3: CASSLAQTSGTHNEQFF. DNA for the CDR3: TGCGCCAGCAGCTTGGCACAGACTAGCGGAACTCACAATGAGCAGTTCTTC.

The sample holds many counts of this clonotype. J is TRBJ1-2 and V is TRBV10-3; 12 bases agree with TRBD1. Unmatched junction bases numbered 5, after V lost 7 bases and J lost 8 bases. The CDR3 extends over 13 amino acids. Looked up from germline, CDR1 is ENHRY and CDR2 is SYGVKD. The CDR3 DNA sequence: TGTGCCATCACCACCGGGACAGGGGGCGGCTACACCTTC. Protein product: CAITTGTGGGYTF.

This clonotype came up a few times. V gene TRBV11-2 combines with J gene TRBJ2-3; possible D gene TRBD2, 6 bases. Trimming took 5 bases from V and 0 from J, leaving 12 bases between them. CDR3 length: 15 residues. Germline CDR1 SGHAT, CDR2 FQNNGV. CDR3 in DNA: TGTGCCAGCAGCCTCTTCGGGGGAAGCACAGATACGCAGTATTTT. Amino acids: CASSLFGGSTDTQYF. Full variable domain (remainder filled in from reference TRBV11-2 and TRBJ2-3): EAGVAQSPRYKIIEKRQSVAFWCNPISGHATLYWYQQILGQGPKLLIQFQNNGVVDDSQLPKDRFSAERLKGVDSTLKIQPAKLEDSAVYLCASSLFGGSTDTQYFGPGTRLTVL.

This clonotype was seen at least ten times. The V call is TRBV12-3 or TRBV12-4, the J call TRBJ1-1; 7 positions agree with TRBD1. V was clipped by 3 bases and J by 4 bases; unmatched bases: 5. This CDR3 has 14 residues. CDR3 sequence reads: CASSFQGVSTEAFF. For the CDR3, the DNA is TGTGCCAGCAGTTTTCAGGGGGTTAGCACTGAAGCTTTCTTT.

This clonotype was counted between two and nine times. The V call is TRBV7-2, the J call TRBJ2-2; a possible D gene is TRBD2 (5 bases). The CDR3 is 14 amino acids. V lost 1 base, J lost 4 bases, and 7 bases lay in between. Germline values: CDR1 SGHTA, CDR2 FQGNSA. The CDR3 sequence: CASSLGTSTGELFF. For the CDR3, the DNA is TGTGCCAGCAGCTTAGGGACTTCCACCGGGGAGCTGTTTTTT.